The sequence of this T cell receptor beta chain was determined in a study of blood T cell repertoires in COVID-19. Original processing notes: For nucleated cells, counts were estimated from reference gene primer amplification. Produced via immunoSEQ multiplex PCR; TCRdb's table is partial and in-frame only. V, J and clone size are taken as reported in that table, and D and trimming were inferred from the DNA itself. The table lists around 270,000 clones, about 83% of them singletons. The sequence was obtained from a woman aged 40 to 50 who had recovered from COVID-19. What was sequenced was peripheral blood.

DNA of the CDR3: TGTGCCAGCAGCACCGCACGGGGGGTTAACTATGGCTACACCTTC. Its translation is CASSTARGVNYGYTF. The V call is TRBV11-2, the J call TRBJ1-2; D is perhaps TRBD1 (5 bases). The V gene's germline CDR1 is SGHAT and CDR2 FQNNGV. The CDR3 loop spans 15 amino acids. Trimming removed 5 bases from V and 1 base from J, with 14 bases in between.